This T cell receptor beta chain comes out of a study of CD8+CD57+ T cells in acquired aplastic anemia. Study context: Isolated CD4+ and CD8+ cells, once sorted, yielded DNA averaging around 3 ug.

Of note for this clonotype: A much more abundant neighbour one base away suggests this may be a read error.

Only patients with CD8+CD57+ cell expansion on flow cytometry were chosen for sequencing. Severe acquired aplastic anemia was diagnosed in all patients. Genomic DNA served as template for TCR beta VDJ and CDR3 profiling. TCRdb processed the reads anew with MiXCR; each CDR3 protein has one entry. Of 200,000 to 300,000 distinct CDR3 sequences detected, approximately 86% appear once; the ten largest clones hold 35% to 50%. Source material: sorted CD4+, CD8+, or CD8+CD57+ T cells (not recorded which) from PBMCs. This clonotype was obtained from a human donor with aplastic anemia.

Here the CDR3 DNA reads TGTGCCAGCGGAGGAGCTGGGACTGGCGGAATAGATACGCAGTATTTT. It translates to CASGGAGTGGIDTQYF. The chain joins TRBV9 to TRBJ2-3, with D possibly TRBD2 on 6 matching bases. The germline V gene has CDR1 SGDLS and CDR2 YYNGEE. Trimming stripped 7 bases from V and 5 bases from J, with 23 bases between. The CDR3 has 16 amino acids.